A single T cell receptor (beta chain) is shown here with its context. V lost 5 bases, J lost 1 base, and 20 bases lay in between. The CDR3 runs to 17 residues. CDR1 is MNHEY, CDR2 SMNVEV, per germline (reference sequence). This sample stems from a study of blood T cell repertoires in COVID-19. Sequencing was performed with immunoSEQ multiplex PCR; in TCRdb, only in-frame clones are kept and a portion is missing. Found here are roughly 300,000 clones, 85% of them singletons; the top ten hold 10% to 15%. The sample consisted of peripheral blood. This TCR was recovered from a human donor in a cohort sampled during active COVID-19. The chain employs TRBV27 and TRBJ1-1, with D perhaps TRBD1 (5 bases). The CDR3 loop reads CASSAAPGGYGNTEAFF. For the CDR3, the DNA is TGTGCCAGCAGTGCCGCCCCGGGGGGTTACGGGAACACTGAAGCTTTCTTT.